A selection of T cell receptor beta chains follows, all from one sample in a study of T cell repertoires in cytomegalovirus infection. TCRdb used MiXCR to reprocess the reads, holding one entry per CDR3 protein. Altogether more than 200,000 distinct CDR3 sequences are present, approximately 10% being singletons, with the ten largest covering roughly 15%. Sequences were obtained from PBMCs. These receptors all stem from a human donor in good health (CMV status not recorded). Some clones in this sample may be carry-over from other donors' samples. Both conserved end residues are part of each CDR3. Each record gives: CDR3 DNA, CDR3 protein, D gene, J gene, V gene, clone size, CDR3 length. The D gene is left open where the match is weak. The size field is filled for only some rows; it gives once, few, many or a size class.

CDR3 DNA: TGTGCCAGCAGCTACGGACCTATGAACACTGAAGCTTTCTTT
CDR3 protein: CASSYGPMNTEAFF
D gene: -
J gene: TRBJ1-1
V gene: TRBV7-2
clone size: many
CDR3 length: 14

CDR3 DNA: TGTGCCAGCAGCTTAGCTGAGACGGTGAAGTTCCATGGCTACACCTTC
CDR3 protein: CASSLAETVKFHGYTF
D gene: -
J gene: TRBJ1-2
V gene: TRBV7-2
clone size: many
CDR3 length: 16

CDR3 DNA: TGCGCCAGCAGCCAAGCCTCCGGGACCTACGAGCAGTACTTC
CDR3 protein: CASSQASGTYEQYF
D gene: -
J gene: TRBJ2-7
V gene: TRBV4-3
clone size: few
CDR3 length: 14

CDR3 DNA: TGTGCCAGTAGTACAACTTACTTAGCGTTGAACACTGAAGCTTTCTTT
CDR3 protein: CASSTTYLALNTEAFF
D gene: -
J gene: TRBJ1-1
V gene: TRBV19
clone size: many
CDR3 length: 16

CDR3 DNA: TGTGCCACCGATAGTGGGGCCAAAAACATTCAGTACTTC
CDR3 protein: CATDSGAKNIQYF
D gene: -
J gene: TRBJ2-4
V gene: TRBV2
clone size: -
CDR3 length: 13

CDR3 DNA: TGTGCCAGCAGCTTAGGACAGGCTAGCTATGGCTACACCTTC
CDR3 protein: CASSLGQASYGYTF
D gene: -
J gene: TRBJ1-2
V gene: TRBV7-8
clone size: many
CDR3 length: 14

CDR3 DNA: TGTGCCAGCGAACAGAGCGTCATGAACACTGAAGCTTTCTTT
CDR3 protein: CASEQSVMNTEAFF
D gene: -
J gene: TRBJ1-1
V gene: TRBV7-9
clone size: many
CDR3 length: 14

CDR3 DNA: TGTGCCAGCAGCTTATGGAGCGGGGACTCCTACAATGAGCAGTTCTTC
CDR3 protein: CASSLWSGDSYNEQFF
D gene: TRBD2
J gene: TRBJ2-1
V gene: TRBV7-2
clone size: many
CDR3 length: 16

CDR3 DNA: TGTGCCATCAGTGAGCCGGGACAGGCAAACACCTTC
CDR3 protein: CAISEPGQANTF
D gene: TRBD1
J gene: TRBJ1-2
V gene: TRBV10-3
clone size: few
CDR3 length: 12

CDR3 DNA: TGTGCCAGCAGCTTAGGCGGGGGGGCGAACACAGATACGCAGTATTTT
CDR3 protein: CASSLGGGANTDTQYF
D gene: TRBD2
J gene: TRBJ2-3
V gene: TRBV7-2
clone size: many
CDR3 length: 16

CDR3 DNA: TGTGCCATCAGCCCTGGGACACGTATTGAAGCTTTCTTT
CDR3 protein: CAISPGTRIEAFF
D gene: -
J gene: TRBJ1-1
V gene: TRBV10-3
clone size: -
CDR3 length: 13

CDR3 DNA: TGTGCCAGCAGCCCCCGGCCAGGGGGCCATAATTTCTCTGGAAACACCATATATTTT
CDR3 protein: CASSPRPGGHNFSGNTIYF
D gene: TRBD1
J gene: TRBJ1-3
V gene: TRBV7-6
clone size: -
CDR3 length: 19